The rows below give T cell receptor beta chains drawn from one sample of a study of T cells in Graves' hyperthyroidism and ophthalmopathy. From the multiplex PCR reads, TCRdb called clonotypes with MiXCR, one entry per CDR3 protein. The profile shows over 700,000 distinct CDR3 sequences, roughly 32% of them singletons. Material: blood. The origin of the receptors is a woman aged 40 to 50 with Graves' hyperthyroidism. CDR3s include the opening cysteine and the closing phenylalanine or tryptophan. D genes are given only for firm matches. For some rows the clone size is stated as once, few or many, or as a class when expanded; others skip it.

>-|TRBD1|TRBV7-3|TRBJ1-6
TGTGCCAGCAGCTTACGGGACAGAGATAATTCACCCCTCCACTTT
CASSLRDRDNSPLHF
>many|-|TRBV7-9|TRBJ1-3
TGTGCCAGCAGCTCGGGGGTCTCAGGAAACACCATATATTTT
CASSSGVSGNTIYF
>-|TRBD1|TRBV20-1|TRBJ2-7
TGCAGTGCTCCCCGACAGGGTATCTCCTACGAGCAGTACTTC
CSAPRQGISYEQYF
>-|TRBD2|TRBV6-1|TRBJ2-7
TGTGCCAGCAGTCGTACTAGCGGGAGCCACGAGCAGTACTTC
CASSRTSGSHEQYF
>-|TRBD1|TRBV6-5|TRBJ1-5
TGTGCCAGCAAACAGACAGGGCTAACAAGCAATCAGCCCCAGCATTTT
CASKQTGLTSNQPQHF
>-|-|TRBV6-1|TRBJ2-7
TGTGCCAGTAACCGGGTCCCGAACTACGAGCAGTACTTC
CASNRVPNYEQYF
>many|-|TRBV7-2|TRBJ1-1
TGTGCCAGCAGCTTATACGGGCTGAACACTGAAGCTTTCTTT
CASSLYGLNTEAFF
>few|TRBD1|TRBV12-3/TRBV12-4|TRBJ1-1
TGTGCCAGCAGTTGGGACAGTGTGGGCACTGAAGCTTTCTTT
CASSWDSVGTEAFF
>few|TRBD2|TRBV9|TRBJ2-7
TGTGCCAGCAGCGTAGGTAGCGGGAGTTCTCGCGAGCAGTACTTC
CASSVGSGSSREQYF
>-|TRBD1|TRBV10-3|TRBJ1-1
TGTGCCACCTCGGGGACAGGGGGCTTAACTGAAGCTTTCTTT
CATSGTGGLTEAFF
>few|TRBD1|TRBV28|TRBJ1-2
TGTGCCAGCATCGCTCCGGGACAGGATGGCTACACCTTC
CASIAPGQDGYTF
>-|-|TRBV30|TRBJ2-7
TGTGCCTGGAGTCGGGATTCAGAGGAGCAGTACTTC
CAWSRDSEEQYF
>many|-|TRBV7-2|TRBJ2-7
TGTGCCAGCAGCGCCTTTCCGGGACAATCCTACGAGCAGTACTTC
CASSAFPGQSYEQYF
>-|-|TRBV25-1|TRBJ1-5
TGTGCCAGCAGTGAAGGGGCGGGTAGCCCCCAGCATTTT
CASSEGAGSPQHF
>-|TRBD1|TRBV9|TRBJ2-7
TGTGCCAGCAGCGGCCGGGACAGGGGCCTCGAGCAGTACTTC
CASSGRDRGLEQYF
>many|-|TRBV14|TRBJ1-4
TGTGCCAGCAGCCAGGTTGCACAGGCTGAAAAACTGTTTTTT
CASSQVAQAEKLFF
>few|-|TRBV2|TRBJ1-1
TGTGCCAGCAGATGGAGTCAGAACACTGAAGCTTTCTTT
CASRWSQNTEAFF
>-|-|TRBV7-2|TRBJ1-1
TGTGCCAGCAGCTTATTATCGGGGGGCGCATCCGAAGCTTTCTTT
CASSLLSGGASEAFF
>-|-|TRBV7-9|TRBJ1-1
TGCGCCAGCAGCCAAATACAGGGAAAAACTGAAGCTTTCTTT
CASSQIQGKTEAFF
>many|TRBD1|TRBV7-3|TRBJ1-3
TGTGCCAGCAGCACGGGGACAGGGGCTGGAAACACCATATATTTT
CASSTGTGAGNTIYF
>-|TRBD1|TRBV7-2|TRBJ2-7
TGTGCCAGCAGCCCCGTCGGACAGGGGGCGTCGTACGAGCAGTACTTC
CASSPVGQGASYEQYF
>many|TRBD1|TRBV2|TRBJ2-7
TGTGCTCAGCAAGGGGATCGACCGGGACAGGGGACCTACGAGCAGTACTTC
CAQQGDRPGQGTYEQYF
>many|-|TRBV7-9|TRBJ1-2
TGTGCCAGCAGCCTAGGGACATCCCTATATGGCTACACCTTC
CASSLGTSLYGYTF
>once|TRBD1|TRBV7-2|TRBJ2-5
TGTGCCAGCAGCGAGAGGACAGGGACCCAGTACTTC
CASSERTGTQYF
>-|-|TRBV7-9|TRBJ1-2
TGTGCCAGCAGCTTAGATGGGGGGTATGGACTCGGCTATGGCTACACCTTC
CASSLDGGYGLGYGYTF
>many|-|TRBV7-2|TRBJ1-4
TGTGCCAGCAGCTACGCGGCAACTAATGAAAAACTGTTTTTT
CASSYAATNEKLFF
>-|TRBD1|TRBV7-2|TRBJ1-2
TGTGCCAGCAGCTTAAGGTTAGGGACAGGAGCTAACTATGGCTACACCTTC
CASSLRLGTGANYGYTF
>few|-|TRBV6-5|TRBJ1-2
TGTGCCAGCAGTGTATATTCGGGAGCCTTGAACTATGGCTACACCTTC
CASSVYSGALNYGYTF